This section outlines one TCR beta chain sequence together with its context. Its antigen specificity is not known. No qualities accompany the bases; no much larger clone lies one base away. TCRbeta CDR3 regions were amplified from genomic DNA by means of the immunoSEQ Assay, a bias-controlled multiplex PCR. Processing in the source paper ran as follows. Within the assay, amplification of reference gene primers was used to estimate how many nucleated cells each sample contained. Sequence reads were collapsed and filtered to measure the absolute abundance of every unique TCRbeta CDR3 rearrangement. For each sample, productive Simpson clonality was calculated by taking the square root of Simpson's diversity index across productive rearrangements. TCRdb obtained this table from immuneACCESS and retained in-frame rearrangements with V and J assigned. These tables miss some clones; where compared with another copy, unresolved V genes account for less than half of the shortfall, and the remainder is unexplained. V, J and clone size derive from that table, while D and trimming were established from the DNA sequence. Recorded for this sample are under 150,000 clones; approximately 68% of them occurred a single time. Together, the top ten hold over 2% of the sample.

This record belongs to a study of blood T cell repertoires in COVID-19 (dated by TCRdb to 2019 to 2021). For the study in its entirety: Collaborator samples came from the United States, Italy and Spain and covered acute and convalescent phases of COVID-19. The prospective study material was composed of cDNA or gDNA derived from T cells, B-cell-depleted T cells, or PBMCs. The dataset comprised deeply sampled blood TCRbeta repertoires from subjects exposed to, actively infected with, or recovered from COVID-19. The repertoires were released in a freely available public database intended as a resource for research on the immune response to SARS-CoV-2. Samples came from the ongoing ImmuneRACE study (first 160 participants) plus 1,254 subjects from 6 global collaborators. A de-identified subject ID, COVID-19 status, age in years and sex were almost always included in the sample metadata. Where available, HLA class I and class II types were taken from metadata supplied by the sample provider and were not determined by assay-based typing. Beyond this particular receptor, the publication reports: The quantity of clinical and demographic metadata differed by source and by participant and was supplied without curation.

Its CDR3 holds 15 amino acids, cysteine through phenylalanine. Left in the record is the CDR3 DNA by itself, 45 bases read in frame from the first base. V gives up 5 bases and J gives up 7 bases, and the segment between their germline ends measures 18 bases. The germline V gene encodes CDR1 SGHTA and CDR2 FQGNSA. Collaborating institutions collected whole blood in K2EDTA tubes following their own protocols. For TCRbeta analysis, collaborator samples were shipped as frozen whole blood, as isolated PBMCs, or as DNA extracted from either sample type. Sample: peripheral blood. The chain is encoded by TRBV7-2 joined to TRBJ1-5; TRBD1 is possibly the D segment (6 matching bases). This TCR came from a woman in her sixties or seventies with acute or convalescent COVID-19. The CDR3 sequence is CASSQIGGIGQPQHF. The nucleotide sequence reads as follows: TGTGCCAGCAGCCAGATAGGGGGTATTGGACAGCCCCAGCATTTT.